This entry lists 28 T cell receptor beta chains sequenced from one sample in a study of T cell responses to AZD1222 COVID-19 vaccine. Assay used: immunoSEQ multiplex PCR; TCRdb lists only in-frame clones, some missing. The sample holds 150,000 or so clones; about 90% are singletons and the top ten take roughly 6.2%. The sample here was peripheral blood, taken 28 days after the second AZD1222 dose. The source of these receptors is an adult who received the AZD1222 COVID-19 vaccine.

The rearrangement joins TRBV9 to TRBJ2-5, with unresolved D. Per germline, CDR1 SGDLS and CDR2 YYNGEE. Deletions cut 0 bases from V and 1 base from J, with 10 bases between. This CDR3 region has 15 residues. Here the CDR3 DNA reads TGTGCCAGCAGCGTAGTGGGGTATATCCAAGAGACCCAGTACTTC. This sequence encodes CASSVVGYIQETQYF.

This chain joins TRBV5-6 and TRBJ1-6; TRBD1 matches at 7 bases. V lost 3 bases to trimming and J lost 7 bases; unmatched junction nucleotides: 10. The germline CDR1 and CDR2 sequences are SGHDT and YYEEEE. This CDR3 region has 16 residues. CDR3 sequence (DNA): TGTGCCAGCAGCTCTACCGGGGAACAGGGGAATTCACCCCTCCACTTT. As protein: CASSSTGEQGNSPLHF.

This chain uses TRBV21-1 with TRBJ2-5; the table's D call of TRBD2 was not tested on the DNA. TRBV21-1 is classified as a pseudogene. The CDR3 is 13 amino acids. CDR3 amino acids: CASNTGGQETQYF. The DNA of the CDR3 is TGTGCCAGCAACACGGGGGGACAAGAGACCCAGTACTTC.

This chain uses TRBV5-4 with TRBJ2-2; D remains ambiguous. The CDR3 is 14 residues long. V was cut by 4 bases and J by 3 bases, with 10 bases left in between. CDR1 is SGHNT and CDR2 is YYREEE in the germline V gene (reference sequence). The CDR3 loop reads CASSPDTYTGELFF. The CDR3 DNA is TGTGCCAGCAGCCCCGACACTTACACCGGGGAGCTGTTTTTT.

V usage is TRBV10-3 and J usage is TRBJ2-7, with a possible D match to TRBD2 (7 bases). Germline CDR1 and CDR2: ENHRY and SYGVKD. V was shortened by 3 bases and J by 5 bases, with 17 bases between the two germline ends. The CDR3 sequence is 15 residues long. The DNA of the CDR3 is TGTGCCATCAGTGAAGGGACGGCGGGGGCCCACGAGCAGTACTTC. This codes for CAISEGTAGAHEQYF.

The rearrangement uses TRBV5-5 and TRBJ2-7, with a tentative D call TRBD2 (6 bases). CDR3 length: 14 amino acids. Trimming cost V 3 bases and J 6 bases, with 16 bases left between them. From germline, CDR1 is SGHKS and CDR2 YYEKEE (reference sequence). CDR3 nucleotide sequence: TGTGCCAGCAGCTCGCTGGGGACCGGGAGCGAGCAGTACTTC. It yields the protein CASSSLGTGSEQYF.

A word on this clone: At the DNA level, this CDR3 is encoded by other sequences in the same sample as well. The V and J genes are TRBV28 and TRBJ1-2; 11 bases map to TRBD1. Trimming cost V 4 bases and J 8 bases; bases outside gene matches: 3. Germline V gene lookup returns CDR1 MDHEN and CDR2 SYDVKM. The CDR3 is 13 amino acids. DNA of the CDR3: TGTGCCAGCAGTTCGGGACAGGGGGGCGGCTACACCTTC. Protein: CASSSGQGGGYTF.

V usage is TRBV30 and J usage is TRBJ1-4; unclear D gene. Deletions cut 8 bases from V and 3 bases from J, with 13 bases between. The CDR3 contains 13 residues. CDR1 is GTSNPN and CDR2 is SVGIG in the germline V gene (reference sequence). For the CDR3, the DNA is TGTGCCGGAAACGCGGGAGCTAATGAAAAACTGTTTTTT. Protein product: CAGNAGANEKLFF. Supplemented by reference TRBV30 and TRBJ1-4, the full variable domain reads SQTIHQWPATLVQPVGSPLSLECTVEGTSNPNLYWYRQAAGRGLQLLFYSVGIGQISSEVPQNLSASRPQDRQFILSSKKLLLSDSGFYLCAGNAGANEKLFFGSGTQLSVL.

A single count supports this clone. This rearrangement joins TRBV6-5 to TRBJ1-6, with D perhaps matching TRBD1 (5 bases). Trimming stripped 6 bases from V and 7 bases from J, with 13 bases between. The CDR3 is 14 amino acids. The germline V gene has CDR1 MNHEY and CDR2 SVGAGI. The CDR3 DNA reads TGTGCCAGCAGCGGGGACGGATTGAATTCACCCCTCCACTTT. It specifies CASSGDGLNSPLHF.

The chain couples TRBV7-6 to TRBJ2-1, with 10 nucleotides matching TRBD1. This CDR3 spans 15 amino acids. CDR1 and CDR2 (germline): SGHVS, FNYEAQ. V shed 5 bases, J shed 6 bases, and the junction held 7 bases outside the gene matches. CDR3 sequence: CASSTRQGAGNEQFF. Here the CDR3 DNA reads TGTGCCAGCAGCACCCGACAGGGGGCGGGCAATGAGCAGTTCTTC.

The V call is TRBV3-1 (or the pseudogene TRBV3-2), the J call TRBJ2-1; 10 bases map to TRBD2. This CDR3 contains 13 residues. The V gene end was trimmed by 2 bases and the J gene end by 14 bases; junction bases not matched to a gene: 6. Germline V gives CDR1 LGHDT, CDR2 YNNKEL (reference sequence). Here the CDR3 reads CASSQPGTSEKFF. Written as DNA, the CDR3 is TGTGCCAGCAGCCAACCGGGGACTAGCGAAAAGTTCTTC.

The chain couples TRBV3-1 (or the pseudogene TRBV3-2) to TRBJ2-1, with 7 bases fitting TRBD1. CDR1 LGHDT and CDR2 YNNKEL come from the germline V gene (reference sequence). V shed 4 bases, J shed 6 bases, and the junction held 12 bases outside the gene matches. This CDR3 is built from 16 residues. The CDR3 loop reads CASSPPTTGLRNEQFF. The CDR3 DNA sequence: TGTGCCAGCAGCCCCCCGACGACAGGGTTACGCAATGAGCAGTTCTTC.

CDR3 in DNA: TGTGCCAGCAGCCAAGAGGGGTTTACAGGGGGCTCTGGGGCCAACGTCCTGACTTTC. Translation: CASSQEGFTGGSGANVLTF. The chain combines TRBV14 with TRBJ2-6; 8 bases are a match to TRBD1. The germline V gene encodes CDR1 SGHDN and CDR2 FVKESK. The CDR3 covers 19 residues. Trimming at V came to 0 bases and at J to 0 bases, leaving 7 bases not matched to a gene. The variable domain in full, completed from reference TRBV14 and TRBJ2-6, reads EAGVTQFPSHSVIEKGQTVTLRCDPISGHDNLYWYRRVMGKEIKFLLHFVKESKQDESGMPNNRFLAERTGGTYSTLKVQPAELEDSGVYFCASSQEGFTGGSGANVLTFGAGSRLTVL.

The J gene is TRBJ1-4, the V gene TRBV7-9; D uncertain. CDR1 is SEHNR and CDR2 is FQNEAQ in the germline V gene (reference sequence). V lost 5 bases, J lost 8 bases, and 12 bases lay in between. The CDR3 consists of 13 residues. In nucleotides, the CDR3 is TGTGCCAGCAGCCCCGGTCTTGGGGAAAAACTGTTTTTT. As protein: CASSPGLGEKLFF.

The chain is built from TRBV5-6 and TRBJ2-4, with 7 positions matching TRBD2. The CDR3 is 17 residues long. The germline V gene encodes CDR1 SGHDT and CDR2 YYEEEE. Trimming took 1 base from V and 1 from J; bases not matched to a gene: 8. DNA for the CDR3: TGTGCCAGCAGCTTGAGTTTAAGGGAGGGTGCCAAAAACATTCAGTACTTC. This translates into CASSLSLREGAKNIQYF.

This clone has a handful of counts. The J gene is TRBJ1-6, the V gene TRBV25-1; D gene unclear. This CDR3 has 14 residues. Trimming took off 3 bases at V and 9 bases at J, with 12 bases between the two ends. Germline CDR1 MGHDK, CDR2 SYGVNS. The CDR3 nucleotides read TGTGCCAGCAGTGATGAAGGGCCAAGTTCACCCCTCCACTTT. It translates to CASSDEGPSSPLHF.

This chain connects TRBV27 to TRBJ2-5; TRBD1 matches 12 bases. The germline V gene has CDR1 MNHEY and CDR2 SMNVEV (reference sequence). The CDR3 spans 17 residues. V lost 5 bases and J lost 5; bases outside the gene matches: 12. CDR3 region: CASSVLTGTGGLETQYF. CDR3 in DNA: TGTGCCAGCAGTGTACTCACCGGGACAGGGGGCCTGGAGACCCAGTACTTC.

This clone was found a few times. This chain uses TRBV6-1 with TRBJ1-5; perhaps TRBD1 as D (6 bases). The length of the CDR3 is 16 residues. Germline values: CDR1 MNHNS, CDR2 SASEGT. V was clipped by 2 bases and J by 4 bases, with 15 bases between them. The CDR3 DNA follows: TGTGCCAGCAGTGAAAGCCGCACTCAGGGGAATCAGCCCCAGCATTTT. This encodes CASSESRTQGNQPQHF.

The chain recombines TRBV5-1 with TRBJ2-2, with a weak D call TRBD2 (6 bases). The germline V gene encodes CDR1 SGHRS and CDR2 YFSETQ. V was cut by 0 bases and J by 9 bases, with 15 bases left in between. There are 15 residues in the CDR3. The CDR3 sequence is CASSLEGTVVRELFF. The CDR3 DNA reads as TGCGCCAGCAGCTTGGAGGGGACTGTAGTGAGGGAGCTGTTTTTT.

The chain links TRBV7-9 to TRBJ2-3; D is undetermined. The CDR3 length is 14 residues. In germline, CDR1 is SEHNR, CDR2 FQNEAQ (reference sequence). V was cut by 1 base and J by 3 bases, with 8 bases left in between. CDR3 loop: CASSLDLITDTQYF. DNA for the CDR3: TGTGCCAGCAGCTTAGATCTGATTACAGATACGCAGTATTTT.

To note about this clone: The same CDR3 arises from other DNA sequences in this sample as well. The chain employs TRBV28 and TRBJ2-3; TRBD2 matches at 8 bases. The CDR3 runs to 16 residues. Germline-derived CDR1 and CDR2 are MDHEN and SYDVKM. The V gene end was trimmed by 3 bases and the J gene end by 0 bases; junction bases not matched to a gene: 5. CDR3 sequence reads: CASSLAASGSTDTQYF. The CDR3 nucleotides read TGTGCCAGCAGTTTGGCGGCTAGCGGGAGCACAGATACGCAGTATTTT.

The chain combines TRBV28 with TRBJ1-4, with D unresolved. Germline CDR1 is MDHEN and CDR2 is SYDVKM. This CDR3 is 17 amino acids long. The V end lost 2 bases, the J end lost 3 bases, and 16 bases lay between the germline ends. As DNA, the CDR3 is TGTGCCAGCAGTTTAATTACCCTGGGAGCGTCTAATGAAAAACTGTTTTTT. Amino acids: CASSLITLGASNEKLFF.

This clone has a single count. The V and J genes are TRBV5-6 and TRBJ2-3, with D unclear. The germline V gene encodes CDR1 SGHDT and CDR2 YYEEEE. The CDR3 spans 13 residues. V shed 4 bases and J shed 6 bases, with 12 bases lying between them. CDR3 region: CASSGYPRDTQYF. The CDR3 DNA sequence: TGTGCCAGCAGCGGATACCCCCGGGATACGCAGTATTTT.

This clone has just one count. One end of the junction is discordant with germline, which a read error may explain. The genes are TRBV14 and TRBJ1-4; D unresolved. In germline, CDR1 is SGHDN, CDR2 FVKESK. The CDR3 runs to 13 residues. The CDR3 DNA follows: TGTGCCAGCAGCGAAGACACTAATGAAAAACTGTTTTTT. This translates into CASSEDTNEKLFF. The complete variable domain, with remaining parts taken from reference TRBV14 and TRBJ1-4, reads EAGVTQFPSHSVIEKGQTVTLRCDPISGHDNLYWYRRVMGKEIKFLLHFVKESKQDESGMPNNRFLAERTGGTYSTLKVQPAELEDSGVYFCASSEDTNEKLFFGSGTQLSVL.

V is TRBV5-1 and J is TRBJ2-3; 13 nucleotides align to TRBD2. Germline lookup yields CDR1 SGHRS and CDR2 YFSETQ. V dropped 3 bases and J dropped 3; count of bases not matched to a gene: 4. This CDR3 comprises 16 residues. CDR3 nucleotides: TGCGCCAGCAGCTCGGAGACTAGCGGGAGGACAGATACGCAGTATTTT. This translates into CASSSETSGRTDTQYF.

The chain employs TRBV11-3 and TRBJ1-1; 10 positions agree with TRBD1. CDR3 length: 14 amino acids. V was clipped by 5 bases and J by 3 bases; unmatched bases: 3. Germline V gene sequence: CDR1 SGHNT, CDR2 YENEEA. This CDR3 reads CASSPGQGHTEAFF. CDR3 DNA: TGTGCCAGCAGCCCGGGACAGGGGCACACTGAAGCTTTCTTT. Using reference TRBV11-3 and TRBJ1-1 for the parts outside the CDR3, the full variable domain is EAGVVQSPRYKIIEKKQPVAFWCNPISGHNTLYWYLQNLGQGPELLIRYENEEAVDDSQLPKDRFSAERLKGVDSTLKIQPAELGDSAVYLCASSPGQGHTEAFFGQGTRLTVV.

V gene TRBV5-4 combines with J gene TRBJ1-4; 7 bases are shared with TRBD1. V gave up 4 bases and J gave up 3 bases; unmatched junction bases: 6. This CDR3 has 15 amino acids. The germline CDR1 and CDR2 sequences are SGHNT and YYREEE (reference sequence). This CDR3 reads CASSHPGQPNEKLFF. DNA of the CDR3: TGTGCCAGCAGCCACCCGGGACAGCCTAATGAAAAACTGTTTTTT.

V gene TRBV7-2 combines with J gene TRBJ2-7; D remains unclear. Trimming removed 5 bases from V and 4 bases from J, with 12 bases in between. The CDR3 totals 13 residues. Germline assignment: CDR1 SGHTA and CDR2 FQGNSA. The CDR3 reads CASSPQNKYEQYF. As DNA, the CDR3 is TGTGCCAGCAGCCCGCAGAATAAGTACGAGCAGTACTTC.